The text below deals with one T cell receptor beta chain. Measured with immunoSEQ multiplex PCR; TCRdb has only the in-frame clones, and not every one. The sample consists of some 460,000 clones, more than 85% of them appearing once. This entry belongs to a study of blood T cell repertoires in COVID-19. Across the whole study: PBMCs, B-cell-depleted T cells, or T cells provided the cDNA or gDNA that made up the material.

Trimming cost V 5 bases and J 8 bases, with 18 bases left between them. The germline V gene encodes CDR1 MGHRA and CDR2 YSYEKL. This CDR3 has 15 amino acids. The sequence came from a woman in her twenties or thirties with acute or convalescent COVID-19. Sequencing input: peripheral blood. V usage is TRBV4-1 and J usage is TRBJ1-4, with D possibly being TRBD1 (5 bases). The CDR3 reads CASSLREGEREKLFF. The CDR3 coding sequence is TGCGCCAGCAGCTTAAGGGAAGGGGAACGGGAAAAACTGTTTTTT.